This T cell receptor (beta chain) was found in a study of blood T cell repertoires in COVID-19 (TCRdb year 2020). In the study overall: Samples from collaborators originated in the United States, Italy and Spain and spanned both the acute and convalescent phases of COVID-19. The samples were drawn from the first 160 participants of the ongoing ImmuneRACE study and from under 1,500 subjects provided by 6 global collaborators. Where available, HLA class I and class II types were obtained from metadata supplied by the sample provider rather than from assay-based typing. A freely available public database, intended as a resource for researchers studying the immune response to SARS-CoV-2, is where the repertoires were released. The material from the prospective study consisted of cDNA or gDNA derived from T cells, B-cell-depleted T cells, or PBMCs. The dataset comprised deeply sampled blood TCRbeta repertoires from subjects exposed to, actively infected with, or recovered from COVID-19. The sample metadata nearly always contained a de-identified subject ID, COVID-19 status, age in years and sex. The research as a whole found: The amount of clinical and demographic metadata varied by source and participant and was provided uncurated.

Taken from cysteine to phenylalanine, the CDR3 has 13 residues. The CDR3 DNA has 39 bases and is translated from base 1. CDR1 SGHDT and CDR2 YYEEEE were looked up in the germline V gene. The junction shows trimming of 5 bases on V and 2 bases on J, plus 8 bases between the germline ends. A note on this clone: The antigen it recognizes is unknown. Within one base of it there is no much larger clone, and no base qualities were kept.

TCRbeta CDR3 regions were amplified from genomic DNA by means of the immunoSEQ Assay, a bias-controlled multiplex PCR. As for the original processing: The number of nucleated cells in each sample was estimated by amplification of reference gene primers within the assay. To quantify the absolute abundance of each unique TCRbeta CDR3 rearrangement, sequence reads were collapsed and filtered. For each sample, productive Simpson clonality was calculated as the square root of Simpson's diversity index over productive rearrangements. This immuneACCESS table, as held by TCRdb, lists in-frame sequences with V and J called but not all clones. Of the missing ones, under half trace to an unresolved V gene in checked studies; the others have no known cause. Clonal size and the V and J genes are those of that table, whereas D and trimming came from the DNA. This sample comprises roughly 250,000 clones, about 90% of them detected only once. The top ten clonotypes cover over 3% of the sample.

Participants in the prospective study were enrolled through a virtual design, were aged roughly 18 to 100 years, and lived in roughly 26 United States geographic areas. In the prospective study, participants were assigned to cohorts based on the clinical history participants reported in a screening survey and a study questionnaire. Exposed participants had been in contact with someone with a PCR-confirmed or clinician-diagnosed COVID-19 case within 2 weeks of study entry. In the prospective study, mobile phlebotomists collected whole blood, serum and a nasopharyngeal or oropharyngeal swab from each participant. Additional blood draws and questionnaires over an approximately two-month period could optionally be provided by prospective study participants. Before DNA extraction, blood samples from the prospective study were shipped at room temperature or frozen.

The receptor's source is a woman aged 40 to 50 who had been exposed to COVID-19. Sequenced sample: PBMCs or T cells enriched from blood (not recorded which). Rearrangement joined TRBV5-6 to TRBJ1-5, with the D gene not confidently named. The DNA sequence is given as TGTGCCAGCAGTCTTAGTGGCAATCAGCCCCAGCATTTT. This gives the protein CASSLSGNQPQHF.